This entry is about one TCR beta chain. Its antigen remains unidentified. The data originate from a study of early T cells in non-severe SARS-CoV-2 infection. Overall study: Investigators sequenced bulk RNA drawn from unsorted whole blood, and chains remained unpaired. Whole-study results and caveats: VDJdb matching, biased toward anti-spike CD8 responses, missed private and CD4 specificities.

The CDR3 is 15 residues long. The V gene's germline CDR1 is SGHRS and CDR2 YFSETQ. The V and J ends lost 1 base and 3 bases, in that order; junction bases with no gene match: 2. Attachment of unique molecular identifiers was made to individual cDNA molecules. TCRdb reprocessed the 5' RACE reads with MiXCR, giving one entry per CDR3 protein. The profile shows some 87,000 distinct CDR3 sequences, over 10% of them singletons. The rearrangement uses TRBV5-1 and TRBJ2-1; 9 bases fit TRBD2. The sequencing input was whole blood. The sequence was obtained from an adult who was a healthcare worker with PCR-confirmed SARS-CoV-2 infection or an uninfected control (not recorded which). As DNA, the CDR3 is TGCGCCAGCAGCTTGCCTAGCGGGAACTACAATGAGCAGTTCTTC. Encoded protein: CASSLPSGNYNEQFF.